The following is a T cell receptor (beta chain) sequence with its context. No antigen is known for it. This record comes from a study of cytomegalovirus exposure and HLA in healthy donors. Study-wide context: The approximately 120 validation repertoires were produced on the same platform as the roughly 670 repertoires of the first cohort. This was reported in a later analysis. Study-wide findings and caveats: The finding came from a later analysis; first-cohort TCR clusters tended to co-occur in the approximately 120 validation repertoires.

Some clones are missing from TCRdb's copy, which holds only in-frame ones; the method was immunoSEQ multiplex PCR. This sample carries about 150,000 clones, 86% of them seen once, and the ten largest clones take more than 20%. Germline lookup yields CDR1 LNHDA and CDR2 SQIVND (reference sequence). CDR3 length equals 16 residues. The V segment lost 0 bases and the J segment 0 bases; nucleotides outside the gene matches: 5. Sequenced material: PBMCs. This clonotype was obtained from a man between 18 and 35 years old in good health and CMV-seropositive. J is TRBJ2-7 and V is TRBV19; TRBD2 aligns across 7 bases. CDR3 sequence (DNA): TGTGCCAGTAGTATAGATCGCAGGGACTACTCCTACGAGCAGTACTTC. It codes for CASSIDRRDYSYEQYF.